This T cell receptor beta chain was obtained from a study of post-analysis software for immune sequencing data. TCR beta libraries were prepared from cDNA with unique molecular identifiers. One entry per CDR3 protein, called by TCRdb with MiXCR from the PCR reads. The sample includes under 650,000 distinct CDR3 sequences, 44% of them seen just once. Study findings and constraints: When compared against controls, multiple sclerosis patients showed significantly lower normalized Chao1 diversity.

Concerning this clonotype: No antigen is known for it.

Material: blood. The clonotype was recovered from a girl between 5 and 17 years old with multiple sclerosis.

CDR3 bases: TGCGCCAGCAGAGTGACTATCGGCAATGAGCAGTTCTTC. It codes for CASRVTIGNEQFF. The gene calls are TRBV5-1 and TRBJ2-1; TRBD2 might be the D (5 bases). The germline V gene encodes CDR1 SGHRS and CDR2 YFSETQ. The CDR3 contains 13 residues. Trimming left V 5 bases short and J 6 bases short, with 12 bases between. Based on the CDR3 plus reference TRBV5-1 and TRBJ2-1, the full variable domain is KAGVTQTPRYLIKTRGQQVTLSCSPISGHRSVSWYQQTPGQGLQFLFEYFSETQRNKGNFPGRFSGRQFSNSRSEMNVSTLELGDSALYLCASRVTIGNEQFFGPGTRLTVL.